The entry below gives a single T cell receptor beta chain sequence along with its context. Its target is unknown. The CDR3 spans 13 residues. With 10 bases clipped from V and 8 bases from J, the junction kept 11 bases outside the gene matches. These data come from a study of T cell responses to AZD1222 COVID-19 vaccine. General observations from the study: Most donors were white British, females outnumbered males, and clonal diversity was possibly underestimated. Among those given AZD1222, only five to seven were seropositive at baseline.

The assay was immunoSEQ multiplex PCR, and TCRdb's table has in-frame clones only and misses some. The sample holds roughly 100,000 clones; 85% to 90% are singletons and the top ten take 3.7%. Sample: peripheral blood, taken on day 0 of AZD1222 vaccination. The clonotype originates from an adult in good health. This sequence joins TRBV12-3 or TRBV12-4 and TRBJ1-3; 7 bases fit TRBD1. CDR3 sequence reads: CATRGDGGYTIYF. The CDR3 DNA sequence: TGTGCCACCAGGGGGGACGGGGGTTACACCATATATTTT.